This TCR beta chain was identified in a study of T cell changes during pregnancy in multiple sclerosis (dated by TCRdb to 2018 to 2020). At the level of the whole study: The study looked at changes in the T cell repertoire across pregnancy in women with multiple sclerosis.

The method was the immunoSEQ multiplex PCR assay. TCRdb retrieved this table from immuneACCESS and kept in-frame rearrangements only. Not all clones are present; in checked studies, unresolved V genes account for under half, and no reason is known for the remainder. This sample comprises about 80,000 clones, about 94% of them detected only once. The top ten hold 2% to 3% of the sample. For this clone: There is no known antigen for this receptor. The record has no base qualities; no much larger clone is one base away.

V and J are truncated by 6 bases and 6 bases respectively, leaving an intervening sequence of 12 bases. Counted from cysteine to phenylalanine, this CDR3 has 13 amino acids. Just the 39-base CDR3 DNA is kept, in frame starting at base 1. From a lookup of the germline V gene (reference sequence), CDR1 and CDR2 are PRHDT and FYEKMQ. This sequence originates from a female donor with multiple sclerosis, enrolled in a pregnancy study. The source material was peripheral blood, sampled in the third trimester of pregnancy. The rearranged chain carries TRBV13 and TRBJ2-4; no D gene is confidently identified. This receptor has the CDR3 CASRDSSGNIQYF. DNA sequence: TGTGCCAGCAGGGATTCTTCGGGAAACATTCAGTACTTC.